The next 30 T cell receptor beta chains were all read from a single sample in a study of T cells in Graves' hyperthyroidism and ophthalmopathy. It was RNA transcripts that yielded the amplified TCR beta CDR3 regions. Initially, a first-round RT-PCR of the TCR CDR3 employed the HTBI primer set. TCRdb itself ran the multiplex PCR reads through MiXCR, one entry per CDR3 protein. The data hold some 380,000 distinct CDR3 sequences, with about 14% observed a single time. Sequencing was carried out using blood. All receptors come from a man younger than 45 with Graves' hyperthyroidism that later progressed to Graves' ophthalmopathy.

This clonotype occurred a few times. This chain's CDR3 is CASKVRDSRNEQFF. For the CDR3, the DNA is TGTGCCAGCAAGGTCCGGGACAGCCGTAATGAGCAGTTCTTC. The V gene is TRBV28, the J gene TRBJ2-1; 7 bases match TRBD1. V lost 7 bases to trimming and J lost 7 bases; unmatched junction nucleotides: 10. Per germline, CDR1 MDHEN and CDR2 SYDVKM. The CDR3 loop spans 14 amino acids.

This clonotype has ten or more counts. The genes are TRBV18 and TRBJ1-1; 7 bases align to TRBD1. Looked up from germline, CDR1 is KGHSH and CDR2 is LQKENI. This CDR3 spans 14 amino acids. Germline trimming cut 6 bases from V and 6 bases from J; bases unmatched to any gene: 10. The chain's CDR3 is CASSLGTVNAEAFF. The CDR3 DNA follows: TGTGCCAGCTCGCTCGGGACAGTCAACGCTGAAGCTTTCTTT. The full variable domain, in which reference TRBV18 and TRBJ1-1 provide the parts outside the CDR3, is NAGVMQNPRHLVRRRGQEARLRCSPMKGHSHVYWYRQLPEEGLKFMVYLQKENIIDESGMPKERFSAEFPKEGPSILRIQQVVRGDSAAYFCASSLGTVNAEAFFGQGTRLTVV.

This rearrangement joins TRBV6-6 to TRBJ2-3; D is perhaps TRBD2 (6 bases). This CDR3 comprises 16 residues. Trimming stripped 0 bases from V and 0 bases from J, with 10 bases between. Germline CDR1 MNHNY, CDR2 SVGAGI (reference sequence). DNA for the CDR3: TGTGCCAGCAGTTACTCGGTACTAGCTAGCACAGATACGCAGTATTTT. It codes for CASSYSVLASTDTQYF.

This clonotype was recorded a few times. The chain joins TRBV20-1 to TRBJ2-2; D tentatively reads TRBD1 or TRBD2 (5 bases each). CDR1 is DFQATT, CDR2 SNEGSKA, per germline (reference sequence). Trimming took 0 bases from V and 4 from J, leaving 12 bases between them. CDR3 length equals 15 residues. The CDR3 reads CSARESGTSTGELFF. For the CDR3, the DNA is TGCAGTGCTAGAGAATCGGGGACGAGCACCGGGGAGCTGTTTTTT.

V gene TRBV27 combines with J gene TRBJ2-3; D might be TRBD2 (6 bases). Germline V gene lookup returns CDR1 MNHEY and CDR2 SMNVEV (reference sequence). The CDR3 sequence is 17 residues long. V was trimmed by 2 bases and J by 3 bases, leaving 18 bases between them. This chain's CDR3 is CASSLGLSGVGTDTQYF. DNA for the CDR3: TGTGCCAGCAGTTTAGGGTTATCGGGGGTGGGAACAGATACGCAGTATTTT.

This clonotype was counted only a few times. The chain links TRBV28 to TRBJ1-2; D perhaps matches TRBD1 (6 bases). The germline V gene encodes CDR1 MDHEN and CDR2 SYDVKM. V was clipped by 5 bases and J by 8 bases, with 18 bases between them. This CDR3 region has 14 residues. CDR3 nucleotides: TGTGCCAGCAGTAACGCGGGGGGCCGGCTGGGCTACACCTTC. Translated, it gives CASSNAGGRLGYTF.

This clonotype was recorded many times. This sequence joins TRBV2 and TRBJ1-5; D unclear. The V end lost 1 base, the J end lost 4 bases, and 11 bases lay between the germline ends. The CDR3 is 15 residues long. Germline CDR1 SNHLY, CDR2 FYNNEI. The CDR3 loop reads CASSEGRAQNQPQHF. The CDR3 region has the DNA TGTGCCAGCAGTGAAGGGCGGGCCCAGAATCAGCCCCAGCATTTT. The entire variable domain, with the rest obtained from reference TRBV2 and TRBJ1-5, is as follows: EPEVTQTPSHQVTQMGQEVILRCVPISNHLYFYWYRQILGQKVEFLVSFYNNEISEKSEIFDDQFSVERPDGSNFTLKIRSTKLEDSAMYFCASSEGRAQNQPQHFGDGTRLSIL.

The chain has TRBV9 and TRBJ2-2; 9 bases fit TRBD1. Germline lookup yields CDR1 SGDLS and CDR2 YYNGEE. V shed 3 bases and J 2 bases; nucleotides not matched to a gene: 5. The CDR3 extends over 16 amino acids. The chain's CDR3 is CASSAGTGINTGELFF. Written as DNA, the CDR3 is TGTGCCAGCAGCGCCGGGACAGGGATTAACACCGGGGAGCTGTTTTTT.

This clonotype was detected many times. The chain is built from TRBV6-1 and TRBJ1-3; D gene ambiguous. Germline V gene sequence: CDR1 MNHNS, CDR2 SASEGT. The CDR3 sequence is 16 residues long. Trimming stripped 5 bases from V and 7 bases from J, with 21 bases between. The CDR3 DNA reads as TGTGCCAGCAGTACAGCCCTCATCCTAGAGGGTAACACCATATATTTT. It codes for CASSTALILEGNTIYF.

This clonotype was counted at least ten times. The V call is TRBV20-1, the J call TRBJ1-6; D call uncertain. Germline V gene data show CDR1 as DFQATT and CDR2 as SNEGSKA (reference sequence). The CDR3 covers 16 residues. V lost 5 bases and J 7 bases, leaving 21 bases between the germline ends. CDR3 residues: CSAPRAIQTSNSPLHF. CDR3 coding DNA: TGCAGTGCTCCAAGGGCCATCCAGACTTCCAATTCACCCCTCCACTTT.

The V and J genes are TRBV6-5 and TRBJ2-6; the D call may be TRBD1 or TRBD2 (5 bases each). The CDR3 has 19 amino acids. Trimming removed 2 bases at V and 0 bases at J, with 17 bases between. Looked up from germline, CDR1 is MNHEY and CDR2 is SVGAGI. CDR3 DNA sequence: TGTGCCAGCAGTTACACGGGACGGCCTTCGATCTCTGGGGCCAACGTCCTGACTTTC. It encodes CASSYTGRPSISGANVLTF.

The chain uses TRBV12-3 or TRBV12-4 and TRBJ2-2; D may be TRBD2 (6 bases). V gave up 2 bases and J gave up 5 bases, with 15 bases separating them. The CDR3 is 16 amino acids. The CDR3 bases are TGTGCCAGCAGTTTAACGGTGGCGGGGTGGACCGGGGAGCTGTTTTTT. It encodes CASSLTVAGWTGELFF.

This clonotype turned up a few times. A read error is likely, as this CDR3 ends without the conserved phenylalanine or tryptophan. This rearrangement joins TRBV11-2 to TRBJ2-5; tentative D call: TRBD2 (6 bases). Germline lookup yields CDR1 SGHAT and CDR2 FQNNGV. V lost 5 bases and J lost 0, with 19 bases in between. The CDR3 is 17 residues long. CDR3 amino acids: CASSPGPWRGDQETQYS. CDR3 coding DNA: TGTGCCAGCAGCCCCGGGCCTTGGCGGGGAGACCAAGAGACCCAGTACTCC.

This clonotype was seen only a few times. The chain recombines TRBV19 with TRBJ2-1; 16 bases agree with TRBD2. Trimming took 1 base from V and 8 from J; bases not matched to a gene: 5. Per germline, CDR1 LNHDA and CDR2 SQIVND (reference sequence). This CDR3 is built from 17 residues. The CDR3 reads CASSIALGLAGGDEQFF. The CDR3 DNA sequence: TGTGCCAGTAGTATAGCCCTGGGACTAGCGGGAGGGGATGAGCAGTTCTTC.

This clonotype has just a few counts. The chain employs TRBV20-1 and TRBJ2-1, with D possibly matching TRBD1 (5 bases). Germline V CDR1 and CDR2: DFQATT, SNEGSKA (reference sequence). V was shortened by 6 bases and J by 6 bases, with 18 bases between the two germline ends. The CDR3 loop spans 14 amino acids. CDR3 bases: TGCAGTGCCCCTGGGCAGGGCTTCTCCAATGAGCAGTTCTTC. This codes for CSAPGQGFSNEQFF.

This clonotype has a handful of counts. This rearrangement joins TRBV19 to TRBJ1-5; D might be TRBD1 (5 bases). From germline, CDR1 is LNHDA and CDR2 SQIVND (reference sequence). The CDR3 has 14 amino acids. V was pared by 7 bases and J by 2 bases, with 12 bases between. CDR3 DNA: TGTGCCAGTACTATTGGGACGGGCAATCAGCCCCAGCATTTT. This gives the protein CASTIGTGNQPQHF.

This clonotype was counted only a few times. This chain joins TRBV4-1 and TRBJ2-1; tentatively, D is TRBD1 (5 bases). This CDR3 has 15 amino acids. In germline, CDR1 is MGHRA, CDR2 YSYEKL. Deletions cut 0 bases from V and 6 bases from J, with 12 bases between. The CDR3 bases are TGCGCCAGCAGCCAAGAAAGGGGCAGAACCAATGAGCAGTTCTTC. Encoded protein: CASSQERGRTNEQFF.

This clonotype was detected ten times or more. The rearrangement uses TRBV6-1 and TRBJ1-2; TRBD1 might be the D (6 bases). CDR1 and CDR2 from the germline V gene are MNHNS and SASEGT. The CDR3 sequence is 12 residues long. Trimming removed 8 bases at V and 6 bases at J, with 13 bases between. CDR3 nucleotides: TGTGCCAGCCTCTCAGGGGATCATGGCTACACCTTC. It specifies CASLSGDHGYTF.

The V call is TRBV7-9, the J call TRBJ1-3, with D perhaps TRBD1 (5 bases). The V and J ends lost 1 base and 6 bases respectively, with 13 bases between them. CDR1 is SEHNR and CDR2 is FQNEAQ in the germline V gene (reference sequence). This CDR3 is built from 15 residues. CDR3 region: CASSLGEGKENTIYF. CDR3 sequence (DNA): TGTGCCAGCAGCTTAGGGGAGGGGAAGGAAAACACCATATATTTT.

This clonotype was detected ten times or more. The rearrangement uses TRBV24-1 and TRBJ2-2, with no clear D. Trimming left V 2 bases short and J 5 bases short, with 14 bases between. Looked up from germline, CDR1 is KGHDR and CDR2 is SFDVKD. The CDR3 is 16 amino acids. The chain's CDR3 is CATSDYLGAGTGELFF. In DNA, the CDR3 is TGTGCCACCAGTGATTACTTGGGCGCCGGGACCGGGGAGCTGTTTTTT.

There are a few counts of this clonotype. The J gene is TRBJ2-5, the V gene TRBV2; D remains ambiguous. CDR3 length: 12 amino acids. The germline V gene has CDR1 SNHLY and CDR2 FYNNEI. V dropped 4 bases and J dropped 4 bases, with 7 bases sitting between them. The CDR3 DNA follows: TGTGCCAGCAGTGGGATCTCAGAGACCCAGTACTTC. Its translation is CASSGISETQYF.

The table lists this clonotype with many counts. The genes are TRBV5-5 and TRBJ1-1; no clear D. CDR1 and CDR2 from the germline V gene are SGHKS and YYEKEE (reference sequence). There are 12 residues in the CDR3. The ends were cut back, 1 base at V and 7 bases at J, with 8 bases in the middle. The CDR3 loop is CASSLTANEAFF. The CDR3 coding sequence is TGTGCCAGCAGCTTGACCGCTAATGAAGCTTTCTTT.

This clonotype was seen repeatedly, ten times or more. This chain uses TRBV28 with TRBJ2-7; perhaps D is TRBD1 or TRBD2 (5 bases each). CDR3 length: 14 amino acids. Deletions cut 5 bases from V and 7 bases from J, with 18 bases between. Per the germline V gene, CDR1 is MDHEN and CDR2 is SYDVKM. This CDR3 is CASSTRPGTGEQYF. The CDR3, as DNA: TGTGCCAGCAGTACCCGTCCCGGGACGGGGGAGCAGTACTTC.

Remarks on this clonotype: The CDR3 ends on some other residue instead of the conserved phenylalanine or tryptophan, so this is likely a read error. The chain links TRBV28 to TRBJ2-1, with a tentative D call TRBD1 (5 bases). The germline CDR1 and CDR2 sequences are MDHEN and SYDVKM. This CDR3 is 14 amino acids long. The ends were cut back, 3 bases at V and 0 bases at J, with 6 bases in the middle. The CDR3 DNA reads as TGTGCCAGCAGTTTGACAGACTCCTACAATGAGCAGTTCTGC. This codes for CASSLTDSYNEQFC.

The sample holds many counts of this clonotype. The chain is built from TRBV12-3 or TRBV12-4 and TRBJ2-1; 8 bases agree with TRBD2. CDR3 length: 16 amino acids. The J segment lost 2 bases and the V segment lost 6 bases, leaving 9 bases of the junction unmatched. The CDR3 reads CASSYGSGVTYNEQFF. CDR3 nucleotide sequence: TGTGCCAGCAGCTATGGTAGCGGGGTGACCTACAATGAGCAGTTCTTC.

This clonotype was seen many times. The V gene is TRBV5-1, the J gene TRBJ2-3; no clear D gene. CDR3 length: 12 amino acids. CDR1 is SGHRS, CDR2 YFSETQ, per germline. V lost 6 bases, J lost 4 bases, and 9 bases lay in between. This CDR3 reads CASTPDADTQYF. Here the CDR3 DNA reads TGCGCCAGCACCCCAGATGCAGATACGCAGTATTTT.

This clonotype occurred many times. The rearrangement joins TRBV20-1 to TRBJ2-7; TRBD1 agrees at 8 bases. Germline V lookup: CDR1 DFQATT, CDR2 SNEGSKA (reference sequence). After removal of 2 bases from V and 4 bases from J, the junction contained 4 bases not matched to a gene. The CDR3 has 13 amino acids. The CDR3 DNA reads TGCAGTGCTAGACAACGACAGGGGTACGAGCAGTACTTC. Residues: CSARQRQGYEQYF.

This clonotype appeared a few times. V usage is TRBV6-1 and J usage is TRBJ2-3, with 7 positions matching TRBD2. V gave up 8 bases and J gave up 2 bases; unmatched junction bases: 4. CDR1 and CDR2 from the germline V gene are MNHNS and SASEGT. The CDR3 extends over 13 amino acids. CDR3 bases: TGTGCCAGCGAACGGGGGGACACAGATACGCAGTATTTT. Its translation is CASERGDTDTQYF.

This clonotype showed up many times. The chain employs TRBV15 and TRBJ1-1; 7 nucleotides align to TRBD1. V shed 4 bases and J 1 base; nucleotides not matched to a gene: 3. Germline assignment: CDR1 LNHNV and CDR2 YYDKDF (reference sequence). The CDR3 sequence is 14 residues long. The CDR3 DNA sequence: TGTGCCACCAGCACTCGGACAGGGAACACTGAAGCTTTCTTT. Translating gives CATSTRTGNTEAFF.

The chain is built from TRBV7-9 and TRBJ1-1; possible D gene TRBD1, 5 bases. Germline V lookup: CDR1 SEHNR, CDR2 FQNEAQ (reference sequence). The CDR3 consists of 15 residues. V gave up 6 bases and J gave up 0 bases, with 14 bases separating them. As DNA, the CDR3 is TGTGCCAGCAGAATTTTATCGGACATGAACACTGAAGCTTTCTTT. Amino acid sequence: CASRILSDMNTEAFF.